The next 21 T cell receptor beta chains were all read from a single sample in a study of CD8 T cells in ankylosing spondylitis. TCRdb itself ran the 5' RACE reads through MiXCR, one entry per CDR3 protein. The data contain approximately 140,000 distinct CDR3 sequences, under 45% of them singletons. Sequencing was performed on synovial fluid, either unsorted or a sorted T cell fraction (not recorded which). Source of these receptors: a male donor with ankylosing spondylitis.

The V and J genes are TRBV20-1 and TRBJ2-7, with D hard to call. This CDR3 region has 14 residues. Germline V gives CDR1 DFQATT, CDR2 SNEGSKA (reference sequence). V lost 3 bases, J lost 0 bases, and 12 bases lay in between. CDR3 bases: TGCAGTGCTAGTCCCCGGATCAGCTCCTACGAGCAGTACTTC. It is translated as CSASPRISSYEQYF.

This clonotype was detected only once. The V call is TRBV27, the J call TRBJ1-2, with D uncertain. The CDR3 totals 13 residues. Germline CDR1 reads MNHEY; CDR2 reads SMNVEV (reference sequence). Deletions cut 2 bases from V and 3 bases from J, with 7 bases between. This chain's CDR3 is CASSLGRDYGYTF. The CDR3 region has the DNA TGTGCCAGCAGTTTAGGACGGGACTATGGCTACACCTTC.

Only a few counts were recorded for this clonotype. Here the CDR3 DNA reads TGCGCCAGCAGCCCATGGACTAGCGTCAGCACAGATACGCAGTATTTT. Amino acids: CASSPWTSVSTDTQYF. The chain carries TRBV5-1 and TRBJ2-3, with TRBD2 identical over 9 bases. Germline V gives CDR1 SGHRS, CDR2 YFSETQ. The CDR3 consists of 16 residues. With 4 bases clipped from V and 0 bases from J, the junction kept 6 bases outside the gene matches.

This chain connects TRBV28 to TRBJ2-7; 11 bases map to TRBD1. Germline V CDR1 and CDR2: MDHEN, SYDVKM. Trimming took 1 base from V and 3 from J; bases not matched to a gene: 11. This CDR3 has 18 residues. The CDR3: CASSLSGQGAKRSYEQYF. CDR3 sequence (DNA): TGTGCCAGCAGTTTATCAGGACAGGGGGCGAAACGGAGCTACGAGCAGTACTTC.

This clonotype was seen a few times. This chain links TRBV15 with TRBJ2-5; no firm D call. V lost 0 bases and J 2 bases, leaving 16 bases between the germline ends. The CDR3 has 17 residues. Per germline, CDR1 LNHNV and CDR2 YYDKDF (reference sequence). The CDR3 reads CATSRDLVPPKQETQYF. The CDR3 DNA reads as TGTGCCACCAGCAGAGATTTAGTCCCACCGAAACAAGAGACCCAGTACTTC.

The rearrangement joins TRBV30 to TRBJ2-7; the match to TRBD1 covers 8 bases. This CDR3 has 12 residues. Trimming removed 3 bases from V and 5 bases from J; junction bases left unmatched: 3. Per the germline V gene, CDR1 is GTSNPN and CDR2 is SVGIG (reference sequence). The DNA of the CDR3 is TGTGCCTGGAGAACAGGGGGACACGAGCAGTACTTC. Its protein is CAWRTGGHEQYF.

The V and J genes are TRBV11-1 and TRBJ2-7; 12 bases agree with TRBD1. The CDR3 consists of 19 residues. The V gene end was trimmed by 4 bases and the J gene end by 1 base; junction bases not matched to a gene: 14. CDR1 SGHAT and CDR2 FQDESV come from the germline V gene (reference sequence). In DNA, the CDR3 is TGTGCCAGCAGCTCTTCTCAAGGCCCGGGACAGGGGGCATCCTACGAGCAGTACTTC. It codes for CASSSSQGPGQGASYEQYF.

The chain carries TRBV4-3 and TRBJ2-1, with D tentatively TRBD2 (5 bases). CDR1 is LGHNA, CDR2 YSLEER, per germline. V was trimmed by 3 bases and J by 4 bases, leaving 13 bases between them. The CDR3 sequence is 15 residues long. CDR3 DNA: TGCGCCAGCAGCCACGGGATTCGAGAATACAATGAGCAGTTCTTC. It is translated as CASSHGIREYNEQFF.

This clonotype came up a few times. J is TRBJ2-7 and V is TRBV14; D remains unclear. Trimming cost V 2 bases and J 7 bases, with 12 bases left between them. This CDR3 has 13 residues. Per the germline V gene, CDR1 is SGHDN and CDR2 is FVKESK. CDR3 nucleotide sequence: TGTGCCAGCAGCCAACTTTCGTGGTGGGAGCAGTACTTC. Its translation: CASSQLSWWEQYF.

V gene TRBV5-5 combines with J gene TRBJ2-1; 7 bases are a match to TRBD2. Germline V gives CDR1 SGHKS, CDR2 YYEKEE (reference sequence). The CDR3 sequence is 18 residues long. The V segment lost 3 bases and the J segment 2 bases; nucleotides outside the gene matches: 14. This CDR3 reads CASSWSGTAFRTYNEQFF. CDR3 nucleotides: TGTGCCAGCAGCTGGAGCGGGACCGCCTTTCGGACCTACAATGAGCAGTTCTTC.

J is TRBJ1-2 and V is TRBV25-1; D unclear. The V and J ends lost 2 bases and 5 bases respectively, with 9 bases between them. CDR1 is MGHDK and CDR2 is SYGVNS in the germline V gene. There are 13 residues in the CDR3. The CDR3 reads CASSEPGPYGYTF. As DNA, the CDR3 is TGTGCCAGCAGTGAACCCGGGCCTTATGGCTACACCTTC.

The chain links TRBV28 to TRBJ2-2; unclear D gene. The CDR3 totals 16 residues. CDR1 MDHEN and CDR2 SYDVKM come from the germline V gene. V was trimmed by 5 bases and J by 2 bases, leaving 15 bases between them. Here the CDR3 DNA reads TGTGCCAGCAGTCCCCTCGCGGTCCGAAACACCGGGGAGCTGTTTTTT. This encodes CASSPLAVRNTGELFF.

The chain couples TRBV4-3 to TRBJ1-1; D possibly corresponds to TRBD1 (5 bases). V was trimmed by 0 bases and J by 11 bases, leaving 16 bases between them. The CDR3 covers 14 residues. Germline loops: CDR1 LGHNA, CDR2 YSLEER. The CDR3 DNA reads TGCGCCAGCAGCCAAGAACCGGGACTTAGAGTGGCTTTCTTT. Encoded protein: CASSQEPGLRVAFF.

This clonotype was observed many times. This chain joins TRBV2 and TRBJ2-5; 13 nucleotides line up with TRBD2. Trimming took 5 bases from V and 2 from J; bases not matched to a gene: 8. Germline loops: CDR1 SNHLY, CDR2 FYNNEI. This CDR3 comprises 17 residues. For the CDR3, the DNA is TGTGCCAGCAGTCCTGGGGTACTAGCGGGGGGGCAAGAGACCCAGTACTTC. Translated: CASSPGVLAGGQETQYF.

The chain recombines TRBV11-2 with TRBJ2-2, with 8 positions matching TRBD2. Looked up from germline, CDR1 is SGHAT and CDR2 is FQNNGV. V lost 0 bases and J lost 7; bases outside the gene matches: 13. CDR3 length: 18 amino acids. The CDR3 protein is CASSLEFRREDYSGELFF. The DNA of the CDR3 is TGTGCCAGCAGCTTAGAATTCCGGCGGGAGGACTATAGCGGGGAGCTGTTTTTT.

CDR3 sequence (DNA): TGTGCCAGCAGTTCCCTGACAGTCAACTATGGCTACACCTTC. Protein: CASSSLTVNYGYTF. The chain is built from TRBV12-3 or TRBV12-4 and TRBJ1-2, with D tentatively TRBD1 (5 bases). V dropped 4 bases and J dropped 2 bases, with 11 bases sitting between them. CDR3 length: 14 amino acids.

This clonotype came up many times. The chain joins TRBV20-1 to TRBJ1-3; possibly TRBD1 for D (5 bases). This CDR3 has 12 residues. Looked up from germline, CDR1 is DFQATT and CDR2 is SNEGSKA (reference sequence). The V and J ends lost 6 bases and 4 bases respectively, with 10 bases between them. CDR3: CSATDIGNTIYF. The CDR3 nucleotides read TGCAGTGCGACGGACATAGGAAACACCATATATTTT.

This clonotype was seen repeatedly, ten times or more. The rearrangement uses TRBV27 and TRBJ1-2; D gene unclear. This CDR3 has 13 amino acids. The V end was cut by 2 bases, the J end by 2 bases, with 6 bases between. Germline-derived CDR1 and CDR2 are MNHEY and SMNVEV (reference sequence). The CDR3, as DNA: TGTGCCAGCAGTTTAGGCCTCAACTATGGCTACACCTTC. The encoded protein is CASSLGLNYGYTF.

In its sample, this clonotype was seen a few times. The gene calls are TRBV5-1 and TRBJ1-5; D is ambiguous. The CDR3 runs to 13 residues. Germline CDR1 is SGHRS and CDR2 is YFSETQ. Trimming pared 3 bases from V and 7 bases from J, leaving 11 bases between. CDR3 in DNA: TGCGCCAGCAGCTGGGAGGGTGGACAGCCCCAGCATTTT. Translating gives CASSWEGGQPQHF.

The chain carries TRBV28 and TRBJ1-1; the D is unclear. This CDR3 has 11 residues. Trimming took off 5 bases at V and 8 bases at J, with 9 bases between the two ends. Germline V lookup: CDR1 MDHEN, CDR2 SYDVKM. The DNA for the CDR3 is TGTGCCAGCAGTCCCCATTGGGAAGCTTTCTTT. Its protein product is CASSPHWEAFF.

V is TRBV9 and J is TRBJ1-1, with a weak D call TRBD1 (6 bases). Trimming took 0 bases from V and 0 from J, leaving 12 bases between them. Per the germline V gene, CDR1 is SGDLS and CDR2 is YYNGEE. The CDR3 totals 16 residues. The CDR3 spells CASSVDGGQMNTEAFF. The DNA of the CDR3 is TGTGCCAGCAGCGTAGACGGGGGGCAAATGAACACTGAAGCTTTCTTT.